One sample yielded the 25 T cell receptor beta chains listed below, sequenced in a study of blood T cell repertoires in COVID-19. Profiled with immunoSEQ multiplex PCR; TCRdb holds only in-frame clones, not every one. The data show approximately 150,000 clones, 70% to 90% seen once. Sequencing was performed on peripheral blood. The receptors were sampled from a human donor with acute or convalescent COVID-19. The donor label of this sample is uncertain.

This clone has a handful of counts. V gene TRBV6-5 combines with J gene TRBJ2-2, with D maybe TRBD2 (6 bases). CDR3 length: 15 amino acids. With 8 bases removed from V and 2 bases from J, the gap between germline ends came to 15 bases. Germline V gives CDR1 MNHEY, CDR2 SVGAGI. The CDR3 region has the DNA TGTGCCAGCGCGGGGTCGGGGGAAAACACCGGGGAGCTGTTTTTT. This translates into CASAGSGENTGELFF.

The CDR3 is CASSGPDRDNQPQHF. The CDR3 region has the DNA TGTGCCAGCAGTGGTCCCGACAGGGACAATCAGCCCCAGCATTTT. The gene calls are TRBV2 and TRBJ1-5; 7 bases line up with TRBD1. The CDR3 totals 15 residues. Trimming cost V 4 bases and J 3 bases; bases outside gene matches: 6. The V gene's germline CDR1 is SNHLY and CDR2 FYNNEI. Full variable domain (missing parts from reference TRBV2 and TRBJ1-5): EPEVTQTPSHQVTQMGQEVILRCVPISNHLYFYWYRQILGQKVEFLVSFYNNEISEKSEIFDDQFSVERPDGSNFTLKIRSTKLEDSAMYFCASSGPDRDNQPQHFGDGTRLSIL.

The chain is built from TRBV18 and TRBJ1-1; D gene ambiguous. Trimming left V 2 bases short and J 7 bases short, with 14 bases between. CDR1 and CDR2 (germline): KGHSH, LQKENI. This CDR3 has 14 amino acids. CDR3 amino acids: CASSPNPIPREAFF. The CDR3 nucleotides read TGTGCCAGCTCACCAAATCCTATCCCCCGTGAAGCTTTCTTT.

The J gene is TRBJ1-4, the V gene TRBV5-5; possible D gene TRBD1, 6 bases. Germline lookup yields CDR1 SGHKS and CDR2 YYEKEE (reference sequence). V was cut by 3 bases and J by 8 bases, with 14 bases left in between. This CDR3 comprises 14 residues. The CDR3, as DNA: TGTGCCAGCAGCTCCGCAGGGGTAGGCGAAAAACTGTTTTTT. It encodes CASSSAGVGEKLFF.

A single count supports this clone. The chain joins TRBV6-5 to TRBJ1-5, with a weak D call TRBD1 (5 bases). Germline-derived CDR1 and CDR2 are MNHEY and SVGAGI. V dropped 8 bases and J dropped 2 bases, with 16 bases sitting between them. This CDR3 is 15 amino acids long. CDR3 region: CASLGGRSGNQPQHF. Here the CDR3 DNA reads TGTGCCAGCTTGGGGGGTAGATCAGGCAATCAGCCCCAGCATTTT.

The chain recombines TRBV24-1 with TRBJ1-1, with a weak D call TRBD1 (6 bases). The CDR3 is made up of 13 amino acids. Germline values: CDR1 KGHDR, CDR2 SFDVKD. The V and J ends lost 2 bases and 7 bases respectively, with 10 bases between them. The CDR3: CATSDSRGSEAFF. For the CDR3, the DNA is TGTGCCACCAGTGATTCCAGGGGTAGTGAAGCTTTCTTT.

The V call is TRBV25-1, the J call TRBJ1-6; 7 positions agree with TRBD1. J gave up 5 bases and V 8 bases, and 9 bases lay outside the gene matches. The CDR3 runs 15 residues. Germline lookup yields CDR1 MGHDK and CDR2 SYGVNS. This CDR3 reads CASQRQGPNNSPLHF. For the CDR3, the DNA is TGTGCCAGCCAACGACAGGGACCCAATAATTCACCCCTCCACTTT. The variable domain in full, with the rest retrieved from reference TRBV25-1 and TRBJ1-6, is EADIYQTPRYLVIGTGKKITLECSQTMGHDKMYWYQQDPGMELHLIHYSYGVNSTEKGDLSSESTVSRIRTEHFPLTLESARPSHTSQYLCASQRQGPNNSPLHFGNGTRLTVT.

In DNA, the CDR3 is TGTGCCACCAGTGCTAATGAGGATAATGAAAAACTGTTTTTT. It yields the protein CATSANEDNEKLFF. This rearrangement joins TRBV24-1 to TRBJ1-4; D call uncertain. The CDR3 is 14 amino acids. Germline V gene data show CDR1 as KGHDR and CDR2 as SFDVKD. V lost 5 bases and J lost 4, with 10 bases in between.

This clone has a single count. DNA of the CDR3: TGTGCCAGCCCTGACCCGACAGGGGGCGGATTACGGCCCAGTCGGTACGTC. Translated, it gives CASPDPTGGGLRPSRYV. The chain combines TRBV5-8 with TRBJ2-7; TRBD1 matches 10 bases. The ends lost 7 bases at V and 12 bases at J; junction bases unmatched: 25. Germline-derived CDR1 and CDR2 are SGHTS and YDEGEE. The CDR3 extends over 17 amino acids.

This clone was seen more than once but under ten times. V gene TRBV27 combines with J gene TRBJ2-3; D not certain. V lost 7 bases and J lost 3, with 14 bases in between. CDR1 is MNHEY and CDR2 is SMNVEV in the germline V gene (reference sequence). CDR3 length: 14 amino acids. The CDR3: CASKTAQLTDTQYF. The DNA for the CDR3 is TGTGCCAGCAAAACGGCACAGTTGACAGATACGCAGTATTTT.

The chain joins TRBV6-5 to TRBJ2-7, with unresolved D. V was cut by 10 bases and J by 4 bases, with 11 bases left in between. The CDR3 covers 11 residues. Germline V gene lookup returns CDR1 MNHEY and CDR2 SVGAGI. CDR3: CATRLVYEQYV. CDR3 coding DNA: TGTGCCACCCGGCTAGTTTACGAGCAGTACGTC.

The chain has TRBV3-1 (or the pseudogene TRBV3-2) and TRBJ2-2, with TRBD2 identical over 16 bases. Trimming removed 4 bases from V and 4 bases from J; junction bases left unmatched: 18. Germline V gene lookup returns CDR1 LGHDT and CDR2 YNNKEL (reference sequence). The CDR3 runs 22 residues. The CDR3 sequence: CASSRSIHPGLAGGIFTGELFF. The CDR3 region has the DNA TGTGCCAGCAGCCGCTCAATCCATCCGGGACTAGCGGGAGGGATTTTCACCGGGGAGCTGTTTTTT.

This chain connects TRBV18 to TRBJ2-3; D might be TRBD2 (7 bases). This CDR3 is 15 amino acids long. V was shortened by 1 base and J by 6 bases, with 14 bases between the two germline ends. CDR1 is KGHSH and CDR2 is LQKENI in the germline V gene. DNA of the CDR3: TGTGCCAGCTCACCACTCGAGGGGGGGCCTGATACGCAGTATTTT. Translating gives CASSPLEGGPDTQYF.

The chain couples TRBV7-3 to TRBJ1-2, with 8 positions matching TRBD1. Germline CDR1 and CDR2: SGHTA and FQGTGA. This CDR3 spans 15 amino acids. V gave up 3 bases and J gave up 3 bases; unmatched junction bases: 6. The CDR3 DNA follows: TGTGCCAGCAGCTTTCGGGCAGGGGGCGACTATGGCTACACCTTC. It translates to CASSFRAGGDYGYTF.

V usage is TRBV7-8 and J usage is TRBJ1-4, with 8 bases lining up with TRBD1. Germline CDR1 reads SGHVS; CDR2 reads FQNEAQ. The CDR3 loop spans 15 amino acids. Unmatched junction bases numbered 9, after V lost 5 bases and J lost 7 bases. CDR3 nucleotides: TGTGCCAGCAGCCGTCCCGGGACAGGTTTTGAAAAACTGTTTTTT. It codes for CASSRPGTGFEKLFF.

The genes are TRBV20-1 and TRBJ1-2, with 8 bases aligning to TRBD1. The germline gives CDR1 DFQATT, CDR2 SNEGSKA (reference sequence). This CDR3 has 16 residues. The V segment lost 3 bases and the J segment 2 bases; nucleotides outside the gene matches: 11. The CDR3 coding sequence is TGCAGTGCTAGTAATCGGGGGACAGGCGACAACTATGGCTACACCTTC. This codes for CSASNRGTGDNYGYTF.

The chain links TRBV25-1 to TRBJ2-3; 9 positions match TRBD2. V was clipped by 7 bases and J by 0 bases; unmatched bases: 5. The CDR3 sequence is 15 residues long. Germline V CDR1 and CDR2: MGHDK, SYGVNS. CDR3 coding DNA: TGTGCCAGCACCCTAGCGGGGTCTAGCACAGATACGCAGTATTTT. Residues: CASTLAGSSTDTQYF.

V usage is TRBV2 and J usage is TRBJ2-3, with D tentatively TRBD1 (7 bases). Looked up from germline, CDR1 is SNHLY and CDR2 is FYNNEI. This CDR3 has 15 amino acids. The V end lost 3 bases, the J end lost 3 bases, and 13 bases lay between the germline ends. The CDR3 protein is CASSEEGQHTDTQYF. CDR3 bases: TGTGCCAGCAGTGAGGAGGGACAGCATACAGATACGCAGTATTTT. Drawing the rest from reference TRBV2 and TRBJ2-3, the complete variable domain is EPEVTQTPSHQVTQMGQEVILRCVPISNHLYFYWYRQILGQKVEFLVSFYNNEISEKSEIFDDQFSVERPDGSNFTLKIRSTKLEDSAMYFCASSEEGQHTDTQYFGPGTRLTVL.

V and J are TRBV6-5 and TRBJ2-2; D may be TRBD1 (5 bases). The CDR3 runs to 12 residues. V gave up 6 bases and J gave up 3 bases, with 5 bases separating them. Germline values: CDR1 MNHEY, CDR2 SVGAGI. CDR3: CASRGDTGELFF. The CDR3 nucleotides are TGTGCCAGCAGAGGGGACACCGGGGAGCTGTTTTTT.

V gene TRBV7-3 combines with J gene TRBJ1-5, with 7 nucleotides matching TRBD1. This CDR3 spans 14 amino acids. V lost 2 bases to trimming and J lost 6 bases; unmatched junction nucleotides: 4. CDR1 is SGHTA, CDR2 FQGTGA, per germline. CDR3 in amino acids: CASSLEGAAQPQHF. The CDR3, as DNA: TGTGCCAGCAGCTTAGAGGGGGCCGCTCAGCCCCAGCATTTT.

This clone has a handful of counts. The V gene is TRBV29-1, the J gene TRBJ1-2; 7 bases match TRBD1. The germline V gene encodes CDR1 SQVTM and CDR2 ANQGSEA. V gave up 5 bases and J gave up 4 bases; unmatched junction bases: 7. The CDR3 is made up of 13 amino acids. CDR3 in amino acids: CSVFGQAAYGYTF. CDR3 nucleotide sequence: TGCAGCGTTTTTGGACAGGCCGCCTATGGCTACACCTTC.

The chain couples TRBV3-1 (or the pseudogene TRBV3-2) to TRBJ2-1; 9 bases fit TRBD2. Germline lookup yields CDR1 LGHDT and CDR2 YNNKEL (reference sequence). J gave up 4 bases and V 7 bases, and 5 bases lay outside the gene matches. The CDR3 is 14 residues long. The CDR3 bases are TGTGCCAGCAAACAGCGGGGGGCTTACAATGAGCAGTTCTTC. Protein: CASKQRGAYNEQFF.

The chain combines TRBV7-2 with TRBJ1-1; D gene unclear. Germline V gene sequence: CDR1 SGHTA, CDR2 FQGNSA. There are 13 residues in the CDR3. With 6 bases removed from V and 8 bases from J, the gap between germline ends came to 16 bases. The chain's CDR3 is CASSPSLVSEAFF. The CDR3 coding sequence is TGTGCCAGCAGTCCTAGCTTAGTGTCCGAAGCTTTCTTT.

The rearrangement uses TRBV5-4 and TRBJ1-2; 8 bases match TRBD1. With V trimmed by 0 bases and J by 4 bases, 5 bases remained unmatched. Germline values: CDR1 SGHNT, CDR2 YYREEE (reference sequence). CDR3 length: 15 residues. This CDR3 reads CASSLGQGKIYGYTF. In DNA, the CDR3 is TGTGCCAGCAGCTTGGGACAGGGGAAAATCTATGGCTACACCTTC.

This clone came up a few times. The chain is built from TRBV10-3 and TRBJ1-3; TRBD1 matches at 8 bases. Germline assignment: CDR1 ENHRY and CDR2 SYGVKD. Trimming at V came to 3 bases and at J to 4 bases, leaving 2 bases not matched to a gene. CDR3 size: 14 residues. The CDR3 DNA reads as TGTGCCATCAGTGATCCAGGGGGCGGAAACACCATATATTTT. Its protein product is CAISDPGGGNTIYF.